These 26 T cell receptor beta chains were sequenced from one sample in a study of blood T cells in healthy people across ages (dated by TCRdb to the mid-2010s). The library was generated by 5' RACE. TCRdb names Illumina HiSeq 2500 as the instrument used. A second PCR of about 7 to 12 cycles was performed with a sample-barcoded 5' primer and a J-beta primer mix. The public reads were reanalyzed by TCRdb: fastp trimming at Q25, MiXCR alignment, in-frame beta chains only. Entries that share a CDR3 protein sequence are merged under the most common genes and DNA. This sample comprises about 770,000 distinct CDR3 sequences, around 43% of them detected only once. Together, the top ten hold under 20% of the sample. Sequencing was performed on blood. The receptors were gathered from a man in his 60s in good health.

The genes are TRBV15 and TRBJ2-5; unclear D gene. This CDR3 is 13 amino acids long. The germline CDR1 and CDR2 sequences are LNHNV and YYDKDF (reference sequence). With 4 bases removed from V and 4 bases from J, the gap between germline ends came to 10 bases. The CDR3 coding sequence is TGTGCCACCAGCATACACGGCGGAGAGACCCAGTACTTC. This translates into CATSIHGGETQYF.

About this clonotype: A much larger clone differs by one base, so this may be a read error. This sequence joins TRBV29-1 and TRBJ2-5; 9 bases align to TRBD1. The closer fit of TRBJ2-7 to the DNA end suggests the J call may be wrong. This CDR3 spans 13 amino acids. Germline-derived CDR1 and CDR2 are SQVTM and ANQGSEA. The CDR3 DNA reads TGCAGCGGTGTTGGGGACAGGGTTAACGAGCAGTACTTC. This translates into CSGVGDRVNEQYF.

This chain uses TRBV6-1 with TRBJ1-6; D gene uncertain. Germline V gene data show CDR1 as MNHNS and CDR2 as SASEGT. The CDR3 is 14 amino acids. The ends were cut back, 6 bases at V and 0 bases at J, with 6 bases in the middle. Here the CDR3 reads CASSLVSYNSPLHF. The CDR3 coding sequence is TGTGCCAGCAGCCTGGTCTCCTATAATTCACCCCTCCACTTT.

This chain uses TRBV7-2 with TRBJ1-2, with 9 nucleotides matching TRBD1. The CDR3 is made up of 15 amino acids. With 5 bases clipped from V and 5 bases from J, the junction kept 9 bases outside the gene matches. Germline V gene sequence: CDR1 SGHTA, CDR2 FQGNSA. This chain's CDR3 is CASSPAGTGIYGYTF. Written as DNA, the CDR3 is TGTGCCAGCAGCCCAGCAGGGACAGGGATATATGGCTACACCTTC.

J is TRBJ2-2 and V is TRBV10-3; 7 bases map to TRBD1. The germline V gene has CDR1 ENHRY and CDR2 SYGVKD. The CDR3 loop spans 16 amino acids. J lost 4 bases, V lost 10 bases, and 15 bases had no gene match. The CDR3 loop is CASRGIGPRTTGELFF. DNA of the CDR3: TGTGCCAGCAGGGGGATTGGCCCCCGGACCACCGGGGAGCTGTTTTTT.

V usage is TRBV20-1 and J usage is TRBJ2-7, with 8 bases identical to TRBD1. The CDR3 is 15 residues long. CDR1 and CDR2 (germline): DFQATT, SNEGSKA (reference sequence). Trimming took 1 base from V and 2 from J; bases not matched to a gene: 7. CDR3 region: CSARVWDRLTYEQYF. CDR3 bases: TGCAGTGCTAGAGTTTGGGACAGGCTGACCTACGAGCAGTACTTC.

The rearrangement uses TRBV7-9 and TRBJ2-5; no firm D call. The CDR3 has 12 residues. Germline CDR1 and CDR2: SEHNR and FQNEAQ (reference sequence). Between the trimmed V and J ends, which lost 6 bases and 5 bases, there was a span of 10 bases. The CDR3 nucleotides are TGTGCCAGCAGGGCCTCTCCCGAGACCCAGTACTTC. This sequence encodes CASRASPETQYF.

The CDR3 DNA sequence: TGTGCCAGCAGCCCCAGCCCCATAACAGGGGGGCATGGCTACACCTTC. Translation: CASSPSPITGGHGYTF. The gene calls are TRBV3-1 and TRBJ1-2, with 8 bases fitting TRBD1. CDR1 is LGHDT, CDR2 YNNKEL, per germline (reference sequence). The J segment lost 6 bases and the V segment lost 4 bases, leaving 13 bases of the junction unmatched. This CDR3 spans 16 amino acids.

This chain uses TRBV7-9 with TRBJ2-1; TRBD2 agrees at 13 bases. The length of the CDR3 is 15 residues. V dropped 6 bases and J dropped 6; count of bases not matched to a gene: 5. Germline lookup yields CDR1 SEHNR and CDR2 FQNEAQ (reference sequence). CDR3: CASRPTSGGLNEQFF. The CDR3 DNA reads TGTGCCAGCAGGCCGACTAGCGGGGGGCTCAATGAGCAGTTCTTC. The full variable domain, completed using reference TRBV7-9 and TRBJ2-1, is DTGVSQNPRHKITKRGQNVTFRCDPISEHNRLYWYRQTLGQGPEFLTYFQNEAQLEKSRLLSDRFSAERPKGSFSTLEIQRTEQGDSAMYLCASRPTSGGLNEQFFGPGTRLTVL.

This clonotype was counted a few times. CDR3 protein: CASSQGTSVWTENIQYF. The CDR3 coding sequence is TGTGCCAGCAGCCAGGGGACTAGCGTTTGGACTGAAAACATTCAGTACTTC. The V and J genes are TRBV3-1 and TRBJ2-4; 10 bases fit TRBD2. Per germline, CDR1 LGHDT and CDR2 YNNKEL (reference sequence). The CDR3 loop spans 17 amino acids. V lost 3 bases to trimming and J lost 5 bases; unmatched junction nucleotides: 10.

This clonotype was seen only a few times. This chain joins TRBV7-9 and TRBJ2-1, with TRBD2 matching over 8 bases. The J segment lost 4 bases and the V segment lost 4 bases, leaving 6 bases of the junction unmatched. The CDR3 loop spans 15 amino acids. Germline lookup yields CDR1 SEHNR and CDR2 FQNEAQ (reference sequence). CDR3 sequence reads: CASSSGLGDYNEQFF. The CDR3, as DNA: TGTGCCAGCAGCTCGGGACTAGGAGATTACAATGAGCAGTTCTTC.

This clonotype was seen a few times. The J gene is TRBJ2-1, the V gene TRBV15, with D perhaps TRBD1 (6 bases). Germline V gene sequence: CDR1 LNHNV, CDR2 YYDKDF (reference sequence). V lost 3 bases, J lost 0 bases, and 9 bases lay in between. The CDR3 spans 15 residues. The CDR3 coding sequence is TGTGCCACCAGCAGGACAGGCCGCTCCTACAATGAGCAGTTCTTC. As protein: CATSRTGRSYNEQFF.

Only a few counts were recorded for this clonotype. This sequence joins TRBV10-3 and TRBJ1-2, with 8 bases that match TRBD1. V was pared by 0 bases and J by 8 bases, with 8 bases of the junction left unmatched. The germline gives CDR1 ENHRY, CDR2 SYGVKD. The CDR3 covers 15 residues. The DNA for the CDR3 is TGTGCCATCAGTGAGTCGGGACAGGCGACGAGAGGCTACACCTTC. Translation gives CAISESGQATRGYTF.

The chain has TRBV20-1 and TRBJ2-1; D unresolved. The CDR3 has 14 residues. CDR1 is DFQATT, CDR2 SNEGSKA, per germline (reference sequence). Trimming removed 1 base from V and 5 bases from J, with 12 bases in between. CDR3 protein: CSARAPHPNNEQFF. The CDR3 DNA reads TGCAGTGCTAGAGCCCCCCACCCAAACAATGAGCAGTTCTTC.

This clonotype came up a few times. The genes are TRBV5-1 and TRBJ2-3; D is ambiguous. Trimming cost V 5 bases and J 3 bases, with 22 bases left between them. CDR1 and CDR2 from the germline V gene are SGHRS and YFSETQ. This CDR3 contains 17 residues. CDR3 in DNA: TGCGCCAGCAGAGTTTCCCCTTTCCAAGATCTAACAGATACGCAGTATTTT. Translated, it gives CASRVSPFQDLTDTQYF.

This clonotype was seen only a few times. The chain recombines TRBV25-1 with TRBJ1-1, with a possible D match to TRBD1 (6 bases). Trimming removed 3 bases at V and 3 bases at J, with 14 bases between. This CDR3 comprises 15 residues. CDR1 is MGHDK and CDR2 is SYGVNS in the germline V gene. In DNA form, the CDR3 reads TGTGCCAGCAGTGATCCTGGACAGCTCGACACTGAAGCTTTCTTT. Translating it yields CASSDPGQLDTEAFF.

This clonotype has only a few counts. The chain couples TRBV15 to TRBJ2-3, with 8 bases fitting TRBD2. The V gene's germline CDR1 is LNHNV and CDR2 YYDKDF (reference sequence). This CDR3 is 17 amino acids long. Unmatched junction bases numbered 9, after V lost 1 base and J lost 3 bases. The CDR3 loop is CATSRGGGRRATDTQYF. The CDR3 DNA is TGTGCCACCAGCAGAGGCGGGGGGCGCAGAGCAACAGATACGCAGTATTTT.

The V and J genes are TRBV20-1 and TRBJ2-7, with D hard to call. The germline V and J ends were trimmed by 6 bases and 7 bases, with 16 bases remaining between them. CDR1 and CDR2 (germline): DFQATT, SNEGSKA (reference sequence). The CDR3 covers 12 residues. The CDR3 nucleotides are TGCAGTGCCACAGATTACTACAATGAGCAGTACTTC. Protein sequence: CSATDYYNEQYF.

CDR3 coding DNA: TGCAGCGGAGGACTAGCGACAGGGACCCAGTACTTC. This sequence encodes CSGGLATGTQYF. The gene calls are TRBV29-1 and TRBJ2-7; 9 bases align to TRBD2. Gene TRBJ2-5 matches the end of the DNA better, so the J call may be wrong. The CDR3 covers 12 residues. Germline CDR1 SQVTM, CDR2 ANQGSEA.

The V and J genes are TRBV11-2 and TRBJ2-1; D is undetermined. Germline CDR1 is SGHAT and CDR2 is FQNNGV. Between the trimmed V and J ends, which lost 1 base and 8 bases, there was a span of 9 bases. This CDR3 region has 13 residues. CDR3 sequence reads: CASSLARYHEQFF. CDR3 DNA: TGTGCCAGCAGCTTAGCTCGCTATCATGAGCAGTTCTTC. Together with reference TRBV11-2 and TRBJ2-1, the CDR3 gives the full variable domain: EAGVAQSPRYKIIEKRQSVAFWCNPISGHATLYWYQQILGQGPKLLIQFQNNGVVDDSQLPKDRFSAERLKGVDSTLKIQPAKLEDSAVYLCASSLARYHEQFFGPGTRLTVL.

This clonotype was picked up a small number of times. The chain carries TRBV6-5 and TRBJ1-5; 8 bases align to TRBD1. Germline CDR1 is MNHEY and CDR2 is SVGAGI. This CDR3 is 15 amino acids long. J was trimmed by 2 bases and V by 6 bases; bases with no gene match: 6. The CDR3 loop is CASSPDRAGNQPQHF. CDR3 sequence (DNA): TGTGCCAGCAGCCCGGACAGGGCAGGCAATCAGCCCCAGCATTTT.

This clonotype was counted between two and nine times. The chain is built from TRBV6-2 or TRBV6-3 and TRBJ2-5; 10 nucleotides match TRBD2. The germline V gene has CDR1 MNHEY and CDR2 SVGEGT. The trim removed 6 bases at V and 3 bases at J, leaving 16 bases unmatched. The CDR3 extends over 18 amino acids. CDR3 nucleotide sequence: TGTGCCAGCAGCCGCGGTCGTTCTAGCGGGGGATTCAAAGAGACCCAGTACTTC. This translates into CASSRGRSSGGFKETQYF.

V gene TRBV4-3 combines with J gene TRBJ1-2; the D gene is possibly TRBD1 (5 bases). In germline, CDR1 is LGHNA, CDR2 YSLEER. The CDR3 runs 15 residues. Trimming took off 4 bases at V and 8 bases at J, with 20 bases between the two ends. CDR3 protein: CASSRGSGGASGYTF. The CDR3 DNA reads TGCGCCAGCAGCCGTGGTAGTGGAGGGGCCAGCGGCTACACCTTC.

This chain links TRBV29-1 with TRBJ1-4; D may be TRBD1 (5 bases). CDR3 length equals 13 residues. The ends were cut back, 4 bases at V and 8 bases at J, with 14 bases in the middle. Looked up from germline, CDR1 is SQVTM and CDR2 is ANQGSEA. The DNA for the CDR3 is TGCAGCGTTGGTATTGCAGGGAGCGAAAAACTGTTTTTT. Its protein is CSVGIAGSEKLFF.

This clonotype was detected a few times. J is TRBJ2-7 and V is TRBV20-1, with 8 positions matching TRBD1. The ends lost 6 bases at V and 4 bases at J; junction bases unmatched: 8. The CDR3 contains 13 residues. Germline-derived CDR1 and CDR2 are DFQATT and SNEGSKA (reference sequence). The CDR3 region is CSAERTGGYEQYF. The DNA of the CDR3 is TGCAGTGCCGAGAGAACAGGGGGATACGAGCAGTACTTC.

The chain uses TRBV3-1 and TRBJ2-3; possible D gene TRBD1, 5 bases. Trimming pared 2 bases from V and 8 bases from J, leaving 11 bases between. The CDR3 is made up of 13 amino acids. The V gene's germline CDR1 is LGHDT and CDR2 YNNKEL (reference sequence). The chain's CDR3 is CASSQQGQGTQYF. The CDR3 DNA follows: TGTGCCAGCAGCCAACAAGGGCAGGGTACGCAGTATTTT.